This T cell receptor beta chain was sequenced during a study of blood T cell repertoires in COVID-19. Study-level information: The study drew acute and convalescent COVID-19 samples from the United States, Italy and Spain. T cells, B-cell-depleted T cells, or PBMCs provided the cDNA or gDNA that served as material.

Assay used: immunoSEQ multiplex PCR; TCRdb lists only in-frame clones, some missing. Seen here are approximately 150,000 clones, roughly nine tenths observed once, and the top ten hold around 1.5%. Sequenced material: peripheral blood. This sequence was found in a human donor in a cohort sampled during active COVID-19.

The CDR3 protein is CASSFTGGLQETQYF. The CDR3 coding sequence is TGTGCCAGCAGCTTCACGGGGGGGCTGCAAGAGACCCAGTACTTC. The rearrangement uses TRBV7-3 and TRBJ2-5, with 8 bases that match TRBD2. This CDR3 contains 15 residues. Trimming removed 3 bases from V and 2 bases from J; junction bases left unmatched: 5. Looked up from germline, CDR1 is SGHTA and CDR2 is FQGTGA. The full variable domain, completed using reference TRBV7-3 and TRBJ2-5, is GAGVSQTPSNKVTEKGKYVELRCDPISGHTALYWYRQSLGQGPEFLIYFQGTGAADDSGLPNDRFFAVRPEGSVSTLKIQRTERGDSAVYLCASSFTGGLQETQYFGPGTRLLVL.